This T cell receptor (beta chain) was sequenced for a study of Tregs in tolerant kidney transplant recipients. General observations from the study: No direct test of biological reproducibility was done here. Findings come from small patient numbers and require larger validation. Tregs expanded with activated donor B cells seemed most donor-specific.

Clones were read by immunoSEQ multiplex PCR, and TCRdb kept only the in-frame ones, dropping some. Altogether some 68,000 clones are present, around 83% being singletons, with the ten largest covering about 4%. This CDR3 comprises 15 residues. The J segment lost 9 bases and the V segment lost 5 bases, leaving 10 bases of the junction unmatched. CDR1 and CDR2 (germline): MNHEY, SMNVEV (reference sequence). CD4+CD25+CD127- Tregs, CD4+CD25- non-Tregs, CD4 and CD8 cells were sorted. Note on this clone: Its antigen is unknown.

The sequence was collected from a human donor in good health. The gene calls are TRBV27 and TRBJ1-6; 7 bases map to TRBD1. The sequencing input was CD4+ T cells from blood. DNA for the CDR3: TGTGCCAGCAGTGCCGGGACAGTTCGGATTTCACCCCTCCACTTT. Translating it yields CASSAGTVRISPLHF.